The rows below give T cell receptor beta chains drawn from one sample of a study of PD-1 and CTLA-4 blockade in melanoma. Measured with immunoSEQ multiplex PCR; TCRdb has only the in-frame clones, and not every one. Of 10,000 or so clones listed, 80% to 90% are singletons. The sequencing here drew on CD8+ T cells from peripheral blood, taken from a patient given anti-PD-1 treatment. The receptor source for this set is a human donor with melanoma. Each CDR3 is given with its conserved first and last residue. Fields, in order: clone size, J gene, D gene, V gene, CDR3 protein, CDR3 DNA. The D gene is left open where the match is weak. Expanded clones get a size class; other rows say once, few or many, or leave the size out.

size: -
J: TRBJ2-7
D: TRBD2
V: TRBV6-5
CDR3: CAGGRNTYYEQYF
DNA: TGTGCGGGAGGGAGGAACACTTACTACGAGCAGTACTTC

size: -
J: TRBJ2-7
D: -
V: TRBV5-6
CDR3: CASSSPGDYLPYEQYF
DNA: TGTGCCAGCAGCTCTCCAGGGGATTACCTCCCCTACGAGCAGTACTTC

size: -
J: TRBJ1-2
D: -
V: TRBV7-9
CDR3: CASSLVEAYGYTF
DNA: TGTGCCAGCAGCTTAGTCGAAGCGTATGGCTACACCTTC

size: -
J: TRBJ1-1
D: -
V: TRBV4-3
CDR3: CASSQGRRETEAFF
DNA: TGCGCCAGCAGCCAAGGACGAAGGGAAACTGAAGCTTTCTTT

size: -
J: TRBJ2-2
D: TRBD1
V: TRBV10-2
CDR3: CASSLTGRTGELFF
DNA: TGCGCCAGCAGTTTGACAGGGCGCACCGGGGAGCTGTTTTTT

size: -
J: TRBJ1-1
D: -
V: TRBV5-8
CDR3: CASSFSSRNTEAFF
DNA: TGTGCCAGCAGCTTCTCTTCCAGGAACACTGAAGCTTTCTTT

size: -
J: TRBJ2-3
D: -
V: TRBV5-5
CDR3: CASSSHRVRTDTDTQYF
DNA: TGTGCCAGCAGCTCACACCGAGTGCGGACCGACACAGATACGCAGTATTTT

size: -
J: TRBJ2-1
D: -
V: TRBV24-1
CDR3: CATSVGLRDEQFF
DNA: TGTGCCACCAGTGTCGGGTTACGGGATGAGCAGTTCTTC

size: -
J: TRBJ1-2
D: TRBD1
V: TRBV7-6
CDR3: CASSHGQDEGYTF
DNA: TGTGCCAGCAGCCACGGACAGGACGAGGGCTACACCTTC

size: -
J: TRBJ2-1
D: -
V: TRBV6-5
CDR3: CASSYPTPGGGNEQFF
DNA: TGTGCCAGCAGTTACCCGACCCCCGGGGGAGGCAATGAGCAGTTCTTC

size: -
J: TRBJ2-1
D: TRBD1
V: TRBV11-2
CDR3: CASSSGTGDNEQFF
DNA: TGTGCCAGCAGCTCAGGGACAGGGGACAATGAGCAGTTCTTC

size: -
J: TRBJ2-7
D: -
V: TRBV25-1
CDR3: CASSEGPGDYEQYF
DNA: TGTGCCAGCAGTGAGGGGCCGGGGGACTACGAGCAGTACTTC

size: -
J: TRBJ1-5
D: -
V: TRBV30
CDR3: CACCGQPQHF
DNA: TGTGCCTGTTGCGGTCAGCCCCAGCATTTT

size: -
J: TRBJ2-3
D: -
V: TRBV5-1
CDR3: CASSLIVTNSQDTQYF
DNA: TGCGCCAGCAGCTTAATCGTGACTAACTCCCAAGATACGCAGTATTTT

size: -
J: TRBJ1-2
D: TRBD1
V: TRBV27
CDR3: CASRPGGAGYGYTF
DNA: TGTGCCAGCAGGCCAGGGGGCGCTGGGTATGGCTACACCTTC

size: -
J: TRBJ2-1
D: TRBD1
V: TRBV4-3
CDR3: CASSQDPGQAYNEQFF
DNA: TGCGCCAGCAGCCAAGATCCAGGACAGGCTTACAATGAGCAGTTCTTC

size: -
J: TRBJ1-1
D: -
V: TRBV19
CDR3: CALRSAFF
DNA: TGTGCCCTCCGATCGGCTTTCTTT

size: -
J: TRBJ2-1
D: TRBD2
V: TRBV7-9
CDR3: CASSSSSGISYNEQFF
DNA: TGTGCCAGCAGCTCATCCAGCGGGATATCCTACAATGAGCAGTTCTTC

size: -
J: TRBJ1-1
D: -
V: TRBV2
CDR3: CASSFEVGDTEAFF
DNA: TGTGCCAGCAGCTTCGAAGTGGGCGACACTGAAGCTTTCTTT

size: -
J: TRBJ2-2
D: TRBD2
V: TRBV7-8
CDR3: CASSLIGSGGVIYTGELFF
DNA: TGTGCCAGCAGCTTAATCGGTAGCGGGGGAGTGATTTACACCGGGGAGCTGTTTTTT

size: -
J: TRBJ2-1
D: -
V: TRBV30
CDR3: CAWSVGQGAGVNEQFF
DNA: TGTGCCTGGAGTGTAGGTCAGGGGGCGGGGGTCAATGAGCAGTTCTTC

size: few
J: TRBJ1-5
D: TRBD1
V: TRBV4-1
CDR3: CASSPGTGAYQPQHF
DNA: TGCGCCAGCAGCCCTGGGACAGGGGCATATCAGCCCCAGCATTTT

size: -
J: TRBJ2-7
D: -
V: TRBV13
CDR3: CASSLNGDNEQYF
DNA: TGTGCCAGCAGTTTGAATGGGGATAACGAGCAGTACTTC

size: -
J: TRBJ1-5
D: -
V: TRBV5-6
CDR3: CASSPSLRGNQPQHF
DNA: TGTGCCAGCAGCCCGTCCCTCCGCGGCAATCAGCCCCAGCATTTT

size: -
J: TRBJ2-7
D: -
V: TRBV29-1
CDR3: CSVVGRGDSYEQYF
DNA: TGCAGCGTTGTGGGCAGGGGTGATTCCTACGAGCAGTACTTC

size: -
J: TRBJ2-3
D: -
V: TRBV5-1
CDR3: CASSGRTGSTDTQYF
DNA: TGCGCCAGCAGCGGCCGGACCGGATCCACAGATACGCAGTATTTT

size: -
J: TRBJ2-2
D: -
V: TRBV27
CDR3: CASSSPGTDPNTGELFF
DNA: TGTGCCAGCAGTTCTCCCGGGACGGACCCAAACACCGGGGAGCTGTTTTTT

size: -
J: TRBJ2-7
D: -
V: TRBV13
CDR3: CASSLGGQQYEQYF
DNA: TGTGCCAGCAGCTTAGGAGGACAGCAGTACGAGCAGTACTTC

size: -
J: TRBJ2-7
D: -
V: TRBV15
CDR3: CATSRALNFHEQYF
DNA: TGTGCCACCAGCAGAGCCTTGAATTTCCACGAGCAGTACTTC

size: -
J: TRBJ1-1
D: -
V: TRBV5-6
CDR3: CASSYGGVNTEAFF
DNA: TGTGCCAGCAGCTACGGGGGGGTCAACACTGAAGCTTTCTTT

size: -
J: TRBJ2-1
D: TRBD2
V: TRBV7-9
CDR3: CASSSKTSGSHEQFF
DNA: TGTGCCAGCAGCTCCAAGACTAGCGGGAGTCATGAGCAGTTCTTC

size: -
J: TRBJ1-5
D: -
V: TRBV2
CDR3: CASRTNSNQPQHF
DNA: TGTGCCAGCAGGACAAATAGCAATCAGCCCCAGCATTTT

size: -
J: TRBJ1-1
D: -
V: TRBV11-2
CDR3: CASSPRGGWDTEAFF
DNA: TGTGCCAGCAGCCCCCGGGGAGGGTGGGACACTGAAGCTTTCTTT

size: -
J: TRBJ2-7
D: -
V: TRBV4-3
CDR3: CASSQEETTTPYEQYF
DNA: TGCGCCAGCAGCCAAGAGGAGACAACGACCCCCTACGAGCAGTACTTC

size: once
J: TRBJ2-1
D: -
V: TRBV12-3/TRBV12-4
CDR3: CASSYVDEQFF
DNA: TGTGCCAGCAGCTACGTGGATGAGCAGTTCTTC

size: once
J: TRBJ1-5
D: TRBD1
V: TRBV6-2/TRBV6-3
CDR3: CASNPGTGEVAQPQHF
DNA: TGTGCCAGCAACCCAGGAACAGGGGAGGTTGCTCAGCCCCAGCATTTT

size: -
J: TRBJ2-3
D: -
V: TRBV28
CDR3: CASSLSISTDTQYF
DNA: TGTGCCAGCAGTTTATCCATAAGCACAGATACGCAGTATTTT

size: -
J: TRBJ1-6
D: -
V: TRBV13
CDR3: CASRDSQDSPLHF
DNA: TGTGCCAGCAGGGACAGCCAGGATTCACCCCTCCACTTT

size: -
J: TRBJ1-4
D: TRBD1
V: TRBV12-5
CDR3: CASGPDRGKEKLFF
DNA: TGTGCTAGTGGCCCGGACAGGGGTAAAGAAAAACTGTTTTTT

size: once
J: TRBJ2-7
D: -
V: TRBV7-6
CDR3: CASSLGRGTYEQYF
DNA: TGTGCCAGCAGCCTAGGACGGGGAACCTACGAGCAGTACTTC

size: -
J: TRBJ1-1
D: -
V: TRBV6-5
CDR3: CASSYTPRGDNTEAFF
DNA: TGTGCCAGCAGTTACACCCCGAGGGGGGACAACACTGAAGCTTTCTTT

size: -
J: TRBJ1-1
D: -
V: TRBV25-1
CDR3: CASILNTEAFF
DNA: TGTGCCAGCATACTGAACACTGAAGCTTTCTTT

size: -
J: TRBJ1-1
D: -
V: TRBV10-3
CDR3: CAISDTGTPEAFF
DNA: TGTGCCATCAGTGATACGGGGACCCCTGAAGCTTTCTTT

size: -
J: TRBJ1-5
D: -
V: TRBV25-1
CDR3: CASSAGSARPQHF
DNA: TGTGCCAGCAGTGCCGGGTCGGCGAGGCCCCAGCATTTT

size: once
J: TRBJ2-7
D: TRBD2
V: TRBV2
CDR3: CASSEELLAGGSYEQYF
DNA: TGTGCCAGCAGTGAAGAACTACTAGCGGGGGGTAGCTACGAGCAGTACTTC